These 11 T cell receptor beta chains were sequenced from one sample in a study of blood T cell repertoires in COVID-19. Sequencing was performed with immunoSEQ multiplex PCR; in TCRdb, only in-frame clones are kept and a portion is missing. The table lists 70,000 to 75,000 clones, roughly 78% of them singletons. Sample: peripheral blood. Receptor source: a man in his fifties or sixties with active or convalescent COVID-19.

The chain employs TRBV18 and TRBJ1-2, with 7 bases that match TRBD1. V gave up 6 bases and J gave up 4 bases; unmatched junction bases: 11. Per the germline V gene, CDR1 is KGHSH and CDR2 is LQKENI. The CDR3 contains 15 residues. The CDR3 protein is CASSFTTGPRYGYTF. CDR3 DNA sequence: TGTGCCAGCTCCTTCACGACAGGGCCGCGCTATGGCTACACCTTC. Full variable domain (missing parts from reference TRBV18 and TRBJ1-2): NAGVMQNPRHLVRRRGQEARLRCSPMKGHSHVYWYRQLPEEGLKFMVYLQKENIIDESGMPKERFSAEFPKEGPSILRIQQVVRGDSAAYFCASSFTTGPRYGYTFGSGTRLTVV.

The gene calls are TRBV6-5 and TRBJ2-7; 7 nucleotides agree with TRBD2. The CDR3 length is 13 residues. V was pared by 5 bases and J by 5 bases, with 6 bases of the junction left unmatched. Germline values: CDR1 MNHEY, CDR2 SVGAGI. The CDR3 coding sequence is TGTGCCAGCAGTCCCCAGGGAGGGGACGAGCAGTACTTC. Translated: CASSPQGGDEQYF.

The chain recombines TRBV5-4 with TRBJ2-2; TRBD1 might be the D (5 bases). The CDR3 loop spans 14 amino acids. CDR1 and CDR2 from the germline V gene are SGHNT and YYREEE (reference sequence). Trimming shortened V by 1 base and J by 7 bases, and 11 bases separated the two germline ends. In nucleotides, the CDR3 is TGTGCCAGCAGCTTGCAGGGAAATCACGGGGAGCTGTTTTTT. Translated: CASSLQGNHGELFF.

This clone was counted a few times. The chain combines TRBV19 with TRBJ1-4; D unclear. Germline V gives CDR1 LNHDA, CDR2 SQIVND (reference sequence). The CDR3 length is 14 residues. The V end was cut by 8 bases, the J end by 3 bases, with 13 bases between. The CDR3 here is CASSIPAANEKLFF. CDR3 nucleotides: TGTGCCAGTTCGATACCGGCGGCTAATGAAAAACTGTTTTTT.

The chain combines TRBV19 with TRBJ2-3; a possible D gene is TRBD1 (5 bases). The germline gives CDR1 LNHDA, CDR2 SQIVND (reference sequence). Trimming removed 5 bases from V and 4 bases from J, with 13 bases in between. CDR3 length: 14 residues. CDR3 sequence (DNA): TGTGCCAGTAGTGCGCAGGGCGCCGCAGATACGCAGTATTTT. It translates to CASSAQGAADTQYF.

The chain carries TRBV4-1 and TRBJ2-7, with 10 bases that match TRBD1. With 3 bases clipped from V and 4 bases from J, the junction kept 6 bases outside the gene matches. The CDR3 totals 15 residues. The V gene's germline CDR1 is MGHRA and CDR2 YSYEKL. The CDR3 spells CASSHQGQGRYEQYF. In DNA, the CDR3 is TGCGCCAGCAGCCACCAGGGACAGGGGCGATACGAGCAGTACTTC.

This chain links TRBV21-1 with TRBJ2-1; TRBD2, the table's D call, lacks a check against the DNA. TRBV21-1 is classified as a pseudogene. The CDR3 is made up of 17 amino acids. The CDR3 bases are TGTGCCAGCAGCAAAGGCCCACTAGCGTACTCCTACAATGAGCAGTTCTTC. Encoded protein: CASSKGPLAYSYNEQFF.

This clone was seen a few times. The chain links TRBV10-3 to TRBJ1-5, with a possible D match to TRBD1 (6 bases). CDR1 is ENHRY, CDR2 SYGVKD, per germline. The CDR3 has 12 residues. V lost 10 bases and J lost 4, with 11 bases in between. CDR3: CASRQENQPQHF. CDR3 DNA sequence: TGTGCCAGCCGACAGGAAAATCAGCCCCAGCATTTT.

This clone was observed a handful of times. This sequence joins TRBV7-9 and TRBJ2-7; 7 bases agree with TRBD1. The germline V gene has CDR1 SEHNR and CDR2 FQNEAQ (reference sequence). The CDR3 covers 14 residues. With V trimmed by 0 bases and J by 1 base, 0 bases remained unmatched. Here the CDR3 DNA reads TGTGCCAGCAGCTTAGCGGGACAGTCCTACGAGCAGTACTTC. Its translation is CASSLAGQSYEQYF.

The rearrangement links TRBV7-2 to TRBJ2-5; 12 nucleotides agree with TRBD2. The CDR3 runs 18 residues. V was pared by 3 bases and J by 1 base, with 9 bases of the junction left unmatched. From germline, CDR1 is SGHTA and CDR2 FQGNSA. CDR3 residues: CASSFAPGLAGRQETQYF. DNA of the CDR3: TGTGCCAGCAGCTTCGCACCCGGACTAGCGGGGCGCCAAGAGACCCAGTACTTC.

This clone was found a few times. The chain is built from TRBV10-3 and TRBJ1-5; tentative D call: TRBD1 (5 bases). There are 15 residues in the CDR3. Germline V gene sequence: CDR1 ENHRY, CDR2 SYGVKD. The ends were cut back, 3 bases at V and 5 bases at J, with 14 bases in the middle. Here the CDR3 reads CAISDAGGSDQPQHF. The CDR3 coding sequence is TGTGCCATCAGTGATGCGGGGGGTTCGGATCAGCCCCAGCATTTT.